This T cell receptor beta chain derives from a study of T-cell reconstitution after alpha-beta-depleted transplantation in children (dated by TCRdb to the mid-2010s). Concerning the study at large: Using TCR repertoire profiling, the study quantitatively followed how T-cell immune reconstitution unfolded in children after TCRalphabeta/CD19-depleted allogeneic hematopoietic cell transplantation.

Library preparation was by PCR. The sample was run on an Illumina HiSeq 2500. TCR libraries were prepared with molecular barcoding, using unique molecular identifiers to normalize TCRbeta repertoire quantification. In-frame beta chains were kept once TCRdb had trimmed the public reads at Q25 with fastp and called clones with MiXCR. Every CDR3 protein is listed once, alongside the most common genes and DNA of its rows. In all, the sample holds some 500,000 distinct CDR3 sequences, and around 18% of those were seen once. The biggest ten clones account for 3.3% of the sample. With respect to this clonotype: Its antigen remains unidentified. Base qualities were left out, and no much larger clone turns up one base away.

V lost 5 bases and J lost 4 bases, and the count of bases not matched to a germline gene is 13. Including cysteine and phenylalanine, the CDR3 has 17 amino acids. The CDR3 DNA has 51 bases and is translated from base 1. CDR1 is given as SGHRS and CDR2 as YFSETQ, both from the germline V gene. The origin of this receptor is a human donor who donated a stem cell graft to a child with acute lymphoblastic leukemia. The chain is made from TRBV5-1 and TRBJ2-1, with 9 bases in between that match TRBD2. The material sequenced was PBMCs from the stem cell graft donor, taken from the stem cell graft. CDR3 protein: CASSDPGGRAEYNEQFF. The nucleotide sequence reads as follows: TGCGCCAGCAGTGATCCCGGCGGGAGGGCCGAGTACAATGAGCAGTTCTTC.